This TCR beta chain was sequenced in a study of T cell changes during pregnancy in multiple sclerosis. The assay was immunoSEQ multiplex PCR, and TCRdb's table has in-frame clones only and misses some. This sample has some 140,000 clones, with roughly 96% found just once. The sequences come from peripheral blood, collected after pregnancy. The source of this sequence is a female donor with multiple sclerosis, enrolled in a pregnancy study.

In DNA, the CDR3 is TGTGCCAGCAGTTTTCCCCCAGACAATGAGCAGTTCTTC. Encoded protein: CASSFPPDNEQFF. V is TRBV27 and J is TRBJ2-1; no clear D gene. The CDR3 totals 13 residues. Germline V gene sequence: CDR1 MNHEY, CDR2 SMNVEV (reference sequence). The V end was cut by 3 bases, the J end by 5 bases, with 8 bases between.